This T cell receptor (beta chain) was identified in a study of response to subunit inactivated influenza vaccine. Study results and limitations: New T cells are recruited in small numbers by each seasonal influenza vaccination, according to the authors' suggestion.

V lost 6 bases to trimming and J lost 0 bases, with 14 bases between them. Germline assignment: CDR1 DFQATT and CDR2 SNEGSKA (reference sequence). The CDR3 loop spans 14 amino acids. TCRdb processed the RT-PCR reads anew with MiXCR; each CDR3 protein has one entry. This table holds about 800,000 distinct CDR3 sequences, less than 25% found once. There are a few counts of this clonotype. The antigen remains undetermined. This TCR came from a man in his forties or fifties who received an inactivated influenza vaccine. V usage is TRBV20-1 and J usage is TRBJ2-5, with D possibly TRBD2 on 6 matching bases. Specimen: PBMCs from blood, collected 5 days after vaccination. The CDR3 bases are TGCAGTGCGAGATCCGGGACTCACCAAGAGACCCAGTACTTC. Translated: CSARSGTHQETQYF.